This T cell receptor (beta chain) was documented in a study of T cell repertoires and Cas9 in healthy adults. The trim removed 7 bases at V and 1 base at J, leaving 2 bases unmatched. This CDR3 contains 14 residues. Germline lookup yields CDR1 KGHSH and CDR2 LQKENI. Libraries were prepared by immunoSEQ multiplex PCR; TCRdb keeps only in-frame clonotypes and omits some of them. The sample has under 25,000 clones, about 92% seen once. The receptor comes from a human donor in good health. The sample comprised CD4+ effector T cells (CD127+, CD25-, CD137-, CD154-) from PBMCs; culture status not recorded. The rearrangement joins TRBV18 to TRBJ1-1; TRBD1 matches at 11 bases. The DNA for the CDR3 is TGTGCCAGCTGCGGACAGGGGGCGAACACTGAAGCTTTCTTT. Amino acid sequence: CASCGQGANTEAFF.